This T cell receptor (beta chain) was identified in a study of T-cell reconstitution after alpha-beta-depleted transplantation in children. Preparation of the TCRbeta library was carried out with unique molecular identifiers. MiXCR was run by TCRdb on the PCR reads, yielding one entry per CDR3 protein. The sample lists 330,000 or so distinct CDR3 sequences; about 9.4% were seen once. Sequenced material: PBMCs from the stem cell graft donor, taken from the stem cell graft. This receptor was taken from a human donor who donated a stem cell graft to a child with acute lymphoblastic leukemia.

Here the CDR3 reads CASSQDRSGIYEQYF. CDR3 sequence (DNA): TGCGCCAGCAGCCAAGATCGAAGCGGGATCTACGAGCAGTACTTC. The chain couples TRBV4-3 to TRBJ2-7, with 7 nucleotides matching TRBD2. This CDR3 contains 15 residues. V lost 0 bases and J lost 3; bases outside the gene matches: 5. Germline V CDR1 and CDR2: LGHNA, YSLEER.